The clone carrying this T cell receptor beta chain was counted a single time. The V segment lost 1 base and the J segment 2 bases; nucleotides outside the gene matches: 5. The CDR3 loop spans 15 amino acids. Germline V gene lookup returns CDR1 SGHNT and CDR2 YYREEE (reference sequence). The data are from a study of control samples from healthy donors and cancer patients. Data came from immunoSEQ multiplex PCR; TCRdb stores just in-frame clones and leaves some out. Among approximately 160,000 clones listed, 75% to 95% were seen once. The source of this sequence is a middle-aged woman in good health. Sequencing used blood. The rearrangement uses TRBV5-4 and TRBJ1-2, with 7 bases identical to TRBD1. The CDR3 nucleotides are TGTGCCAGCAGCTTGAATTCGGGACAGAACTATGGCTACACCTTC. Amino acids: CASSLNSGQNYGYTF.